These 23 T cell receptor beta chains came from one sample sequenced in a study of T cell repertoires in cytomegalovirus infection. TCRdb re-derived calls from the reads in MiXCR, one entry per CDR3 protein. The sample includes some 57,000 distinct CDR3 sequences, 33% of them seen just once. These receptors' targets are unknown. Sequencing was performed on PBMCs, sequenced either directly or after in vitro stimulation (not recorded which). The receptors were gathered from a human donor in good health (CMV status not recorded). Some clones in this sample may be carry-over from other donors' samples.

This clonotype came up a few times. The V call is TRBV12-5, the J call TRBJ2-5, with TRBD1 matching 8 bases. This CDR3 is 14 amino acids long. CDR1 is LGHNT, CDR2 FRNRAP, per germline. After removal of 6 bases from V and 5 bases from J, the junction contained 8 bases not matched to a gene. For the CDR3, the DNA is TGTGCTAGTGGACCCGGACAGGGCTGGGAGACCCAGTACTTC. This encodes CASGPGQGWETQYF.

The chain is built from TRBV7-2 and TRBJ1-4, with unresolved D. Trimming took off 5 bases at V and 8 bases at J, with 18 bases between the two ends. Germline V gene sequence: CDR1 SGHTA, CDR2 FQGNSA. The CDR3 covers 15 residues. This CDR3 is CASSHPGKGNEKLFF. The CDR3 DNA reads TGTGCCAGCAGCCACCCTGGAAAGGGTAACGAAAAACTGTTTTTT.

This clonotype was found a few times. The chain has TRBV20-1 and TRBJ2-7, with 10 nucleotides matching TRBD1. V lost 5 bases to trimming and J lost 7 bases; unmatched junction nucleotides: 5. CDR1 is DFQATT, CDR2 SNEGSKA, per germline (reference sequence). The CDR3 loop spans 12 amino acids. The CDR3 region is CSAGTGVGEQYF. CDR3 DNA sequence: TGCAGTGCTGGGACAGGGGTAGGGGAGCAGTACTTC.

This clonotype was counted only a few times. The chain uses TRBV7-8 and TRBJ1-1; 7 positions match TRBD1. The ends lost 5 bases at V and 6 bases at J; junction bases unmatched: 15. Looked up from germline, CDR1 is SGHVS and CDR2 is FQNEAQ. This CDR3 is built from 16 residues. This chain's CDR3 is CASSRAPGGRWAEAFF. DNA of the CDR3: TGTGCCAGCAGCCGCGCCCCAGGGGGTCGCTGGGCTGAAGCTTTCTTT.

This rearrangement joins TRBV15 to TRBJ1-5; D remains ambiguous. Trimming removed 1 base at V and 3 bases at J, with 4 bases between. CDR3 length: 13 residues. CDR1 is LNHNV, CDR2 YYDKDF, per germline (reference sequence). The CDR3 sequence is CATSRGLNQPQHF. CDR3 nucleotide sequence: TGTGCCACCAGCAGAGGTCTCAATCAGCCCCAGCATTTT.

V usage is TRBV18 and J usage is TRBJ1-4, with D maybe TRBD1 (6 bases). The CDR3 spans 14 residues. Germline CDR1 is KGHSH and CDR2 is LQKENI. V was pared by 3 bases and J by 3 bases, with 8 bases between. The CDR3 loop is CASSPGAANEKLFF. The CDR3 DNA follows: TGTGCCAGCTCACCGGGGGCGGCTAATGAAAAACTGTTTTTT.

The CDR3 protein is CSAILEADTQYF. The DNA for the CDR3 is TGCAGTGCAATACTAGAGGCAGATACGCAGTATTTT. J is TRBJ2-3 and V is TRBV20-1, with D perhaps matching TRBD2 (5 bases). Trimming stripped 6 bases from V and 4 bases from J, with 11 bases between. Germline V gives CDR1 DFQATT, CDR2 SNEGSKA (reference sequence). The CDR3 covers 12 residues.

This clonotype was counted only a few times. The chain couples TRBV12-3 or TRBV12-4 to TRBJ2-7; 7 bases map to TRBD2. Trimming took 6 bases from V and 3 from J; bases not matched to a gene: 8. The CDR3 length is 14 residues. The CDR3 protein is CASSPGTTNYEQYF. CDR3 in DNA: TGTGCCAGCAGCCCCGGGACTACTAACTACGAGCAGTACTTC.

The rearrangement uses TRBV10-3 and TRBJ2-7; 8 bases map to TRBD2. V was pared by 3 bases and J by 0 bases, with 4 bases of the junction left unmatched. This CDR3 comprises 15 residues. Looked up from germline, CDR1 is ENHRY and CDR2 is SYGVKD. DNA of the CDR3: TGTGCCATCAGTGAACGGGGGGGCTACTCCTACGAGCAGTACTTC. Its protein product is CAISERGGYSYEQYF.

CDR3 in DNA: TGTGCCAGCAGCTACGCAGGGGACGGCTACACCTTC. Protein sequence: CASSYAGDGYTF. The chain carries TRBV3-1 and TRBJ1-2; weak D call: TRBD1 (6 bases). The CDR3 spans 12 residues. The V end lost 5 bases, the J end lost 8 bases, and 12 bases lay between the germline ends. Germline CDR1 and CDR2: LGHDT and YNNKEL (reference sequence). Full variable domain (outside the CDR3, taken from reference TRBV3-1 and TRBJ1-2): DTAVSQTPKYLVTQMGNDKSIKCEQNLGHDTMYWYKQDSKKFLKIMFSYNNKELIINETVPNRFSPKSPDKAHLNLHINSLELGDSAVYFCASSYAGDGYTFGSGTRLTVV.

This sequence joins TRBV12-3 or TRBV12-4 and TRBJ1-5; 7 nucleotides match TRBD1. CDR3 size: 15 residues. Unmatched junction bases numbered 13, after V lost 7 bases and J lost 7 bases. In nucleotides, the CDR3 is TGTGCCAGCACCGTACTAGAGGGGGCAGGGCAGCCCCAGCATTTT. Protein sequence: CASTVLEGAGQPQHF.

The J gene is TRBJ1-3, the V gene TRBV27; TRBD1 might be the D (5 bases). The germline CDR1 and CDR2 sequences are MNHEY and SMNVEV (reference sequence). Trimming removed 8 bases at V and 3 bases at J, with 11 bases between. The CDR3 has 13 amino acids. The CDR3: CASSRGIGNTIYF. CDR3 in DNA: TGTGCCAGCTCTCGGGGCATTGGAAACACCATATATTTT.

This clonotype was picked up many times. This rearrangement joins TRBV7-9 to TRBJ2-5; TRBD2 is a possible D gene (6 bases). The CDR3 has 14 residues. Trimming shortened V by 3 bases and J by 10 bases, and 18 bases separated the two germline ends. The germline gives CDR1 SEHNR, CDR2 FQNEAQ (reference sequence). The CDR3 spells CASSFTGTLHDQYF. The CDR3 nucleotides read TGTGCCAGCAGCTTTACGGGGACTCTCCATGACCAGTACTTC.

The rearrangement links TRBV19 to TRBJ1-5; no firm D call. V lost 3 bases, J lost 0 bases, and 9 bases lay in between. The CDR3 consists of 15 residues. Germline CDR1 is LNHDA and CDR2 is SQIVND (reference sequence). CDR3 in amino acids: CASSMGTASNQPQHF. The CDR3 region has the DNA TGTGCCAGTAGTATGGGAACAGCTAGCAATCAGCCCCAGCATTTT.

The rearrangement joins TRBV19 to TRBJ1-1; D remains ambiguous. The germline V gene has CDR1 LNHDA and CDR2 SQIVND (reference sequence). The CDR3 is 13 amino acids. Deletions cut 2 bases from V and 1 base from J, with 5 bases between. CDR3 in amino acids: CASSISKNTEAFF. DNA of the CDR3: TGTGCCAGTAGTATATCCAAGAACACTGAAGCTTTCTTT.

The chain recombines TRBV7-8 with TRBJ2-7; the D gene is possibly TRBD2 (5 bases). The CDR3 length is 15 residues. CDR1 is SGHVS, CDR2 FQNEAQ, per germline. The V gene lost 3 bases and the J gene lost 1 base, with 13 bases spanning the gap. The CDR3 sequence is CASSFINGESYEQYF. Written as DNA, the CDR3 is TGTGCCAGCAGCTTTATCAACGGGGAGTCCTACGAGCAGTACTTC.

This clonotype was seen at least ten times. The gene calls are TRBV7-2 and TRBJ1-2, with TRBD1 matching 8 bases. The germline V gene encodes CDR1 SGHTA and CDR2 FQGNSA. The CDR3 is 15 residues long. V was pared by 4 bases and J by 4 bases, with 8 bases of the junction left unmatched. This CDR3 is CASSSRQTGAYGYTF. The DNA of the CDR3 is TGTGCCAGCAGCTCGCGTCAGACAGGGGCCTATGGCTACACCTTC.

The genes are TRBV14 and TRBJ2-7, with D possibly being TRBD2 (6 bases). V lost 4 bases and J lost 4, with 17 bases in between. The CDR3 contains 15 residues. Germline-derived CDR1 and CDR2 are SGHDN and FVKESK. The CDR3 sequence: CASSLGLGGRYEQYF. CDR3 sequence (DNA): TGTGCCAGCAGCCTAGGACTTGGAGGGAGGTACGAGCAGTACTTC. The whole variable domain, filled in from reference TRBV14 and TRBJ2-7, reads EAGVTQFPSHSVIEKGQTVTLRCDPISGHDNLYWYRRVMGKEIKFLLHFVKESKQDESGMPNNRFLAERTGGTYSTLKVQPAELEDSGVYFCASSLGLGGRYEQYFGPGTRLTVT.

This clonotype was picked up a small number of times. V and J are TRBV11-1 and TRBJ2-6, with D maybe TRBD1 (5 bases). CDR3 length: 14 amino acids. CDR1 and CDR2 from the germline V gene are SGHAT and FQDESV (reference sequence). Deletions cut 4 bases from V and 4 bases from J, with 8 bases between. The CDR3 DNA reads TGTGCCAGCAGCTATGGGGCAGGGGCCAACGTCCTGACTTTC. Amino acids: CASSYGAGANVLTF.

This chain joins TRBV11-2 and TRBJ2-4; TRBD2 agrees at 7 bases. The CDR3 has 16 amino acids. The V gene's germline CDR1 is SGHAT and CDR2 FQNNGV. With V trimmed by 2 bases and J by 4 bases, 8 bases remained unmatched. The DNA of the CDR3 is TGTGCCAGCAGCTTACGGTCGGGGGGACCGAAAAACATTCAGTACTTC. Translation: CASSLRSGGPKNIQYF.

This clonotype was seen just once. The V and J genes are TRBV6-2 or TRBV6-3 and TRBJ2-5, with 7 nucleotides matching TRBD1. CDR1 and CDR2 from the germline V gene are MNHEY and SVGEGT. The CDR3 extends over 15 amino acids. V gave up 5 bases and J gave up 5 bases; unmatched junction bases: 11. CDR3: CASSHRQGGRETQYF. The CDR3 bases are TGTGCCAGCAGTCACAGACAGGGCGGGCGGGAGACCCAGTACTTC.

The chain employs TRBV6-1 and TRBJ1-6, with D possibly TRBD1 on 5 matching bases. Trimming stripped 6 bases from V and 10 bases from J, with 25 bases between. The CDR3 contains 17 residues. Germline V gene sequence: CDR1 MNHNS, CDR2 SASEGT. The CDR3 coding sequence is TGTGCCAGCAGCCTAAATCCCGGGACTTACAGGTGGTCACCCCTCCACTTT. Translated, it gives CASSLNPGTYRWSPLHF.

This clonotype was counted a few times. The chain uses TRBV12-3 or TRBV12-4 and TRBJ2-1, with D maybe TRBD2 (6 bases). Trimming removed 6 bases from V and 14 bases from J, with 17 bases in between. This CDR3 has 12 residues. CDR3 bases: TGTGCCAGCAGCGAACACCGGGACTTTAAGTTCTTC. Translating gives CASSEHRDFKFF.